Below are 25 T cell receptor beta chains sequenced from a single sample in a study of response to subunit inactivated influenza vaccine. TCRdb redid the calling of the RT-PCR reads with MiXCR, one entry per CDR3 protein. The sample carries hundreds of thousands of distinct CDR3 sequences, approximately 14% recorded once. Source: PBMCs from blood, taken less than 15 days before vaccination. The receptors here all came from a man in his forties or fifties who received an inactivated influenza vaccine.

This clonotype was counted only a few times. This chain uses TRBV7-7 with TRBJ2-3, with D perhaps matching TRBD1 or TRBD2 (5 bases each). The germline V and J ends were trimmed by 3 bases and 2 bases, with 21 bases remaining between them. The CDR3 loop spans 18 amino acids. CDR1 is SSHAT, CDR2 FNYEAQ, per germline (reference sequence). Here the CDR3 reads CASSLSIPGTQYTDTQYF. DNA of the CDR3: TGTGCCAGCAGCTTGTCAATTCCCGGGACCCAATACACAGATACGCAGTATTTT. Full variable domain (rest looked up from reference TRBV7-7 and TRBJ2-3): GAGVSQSPRYKVTKRGQDVTLRCDPISSHATLYWYQQALGQGPEFLTYFNYEAQPDKSGLPSDRFSAERPEGSISTLTIQRTEQRDSAMYRCASSLSIPGTQYTDTQYFGPGTRLTVL.

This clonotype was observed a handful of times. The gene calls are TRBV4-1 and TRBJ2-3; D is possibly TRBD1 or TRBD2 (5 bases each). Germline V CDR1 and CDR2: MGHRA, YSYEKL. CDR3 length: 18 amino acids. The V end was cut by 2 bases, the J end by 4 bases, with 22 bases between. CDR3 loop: CASSQRISGTTMADTQYF. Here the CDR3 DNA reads TGCGCCAGCAGCCAAAGAATATCCGGGACCACGATGGCAGATACGCAGTATTTT.

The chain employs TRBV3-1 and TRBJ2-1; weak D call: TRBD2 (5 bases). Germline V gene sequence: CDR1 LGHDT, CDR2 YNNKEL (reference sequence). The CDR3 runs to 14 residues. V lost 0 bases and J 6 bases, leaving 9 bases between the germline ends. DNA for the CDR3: TGTGCCAGCAGCCAAGATTGGAGGTCCAATGAGCAGTTCTTC. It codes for CASSQDWRSNEQFF.

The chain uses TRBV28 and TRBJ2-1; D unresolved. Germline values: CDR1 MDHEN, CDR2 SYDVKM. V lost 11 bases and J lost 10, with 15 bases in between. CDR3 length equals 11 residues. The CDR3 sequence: CAVGGPHEQFF. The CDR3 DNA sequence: TGTGCCGTAGGTGGGCCGCACGAGCAGTTCTTC.

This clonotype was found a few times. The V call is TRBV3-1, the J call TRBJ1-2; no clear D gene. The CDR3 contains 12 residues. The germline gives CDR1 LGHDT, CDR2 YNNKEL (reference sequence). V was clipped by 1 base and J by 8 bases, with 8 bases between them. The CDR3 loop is CASSQGTTGYTF. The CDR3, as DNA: TGTGCCAGCAGCCAAGGAACCACCGGCTACACCTTC.

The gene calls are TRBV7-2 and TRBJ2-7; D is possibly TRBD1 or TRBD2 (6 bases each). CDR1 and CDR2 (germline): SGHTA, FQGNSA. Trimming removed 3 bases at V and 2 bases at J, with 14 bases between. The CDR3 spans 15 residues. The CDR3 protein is CASSLEGGFTYEQYF. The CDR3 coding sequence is TGTGCCAGCAGCTTGGAAGGGGGGTTCACCTACGAGCAGTACTTC.

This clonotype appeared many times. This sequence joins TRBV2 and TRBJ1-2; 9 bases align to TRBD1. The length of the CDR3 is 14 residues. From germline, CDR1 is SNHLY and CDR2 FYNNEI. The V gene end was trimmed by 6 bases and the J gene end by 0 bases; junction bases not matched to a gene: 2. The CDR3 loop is CASSRDRANYGYTF. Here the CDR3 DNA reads TGTGCCAGCAGCCGGGACAGGGCTAACTATGGCTACACCTTC.

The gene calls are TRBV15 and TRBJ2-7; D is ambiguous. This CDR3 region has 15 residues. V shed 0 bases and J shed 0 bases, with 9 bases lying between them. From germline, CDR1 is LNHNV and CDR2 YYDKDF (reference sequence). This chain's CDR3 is CATSRDDEPSYEQYF. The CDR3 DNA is TGTGCCACCAGCAGAGATGATGAGCCCTCCTACGAGCAGTACTTC.

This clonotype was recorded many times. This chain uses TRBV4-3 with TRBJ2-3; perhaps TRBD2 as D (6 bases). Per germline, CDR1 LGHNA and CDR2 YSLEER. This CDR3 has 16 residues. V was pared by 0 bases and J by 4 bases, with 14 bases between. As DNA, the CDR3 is TGCGCCAGCAGCCAAGATTTGGGGAGGTCTGCAGATACGCAGTATTTT. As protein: CASSQDLGRSADTQYF.

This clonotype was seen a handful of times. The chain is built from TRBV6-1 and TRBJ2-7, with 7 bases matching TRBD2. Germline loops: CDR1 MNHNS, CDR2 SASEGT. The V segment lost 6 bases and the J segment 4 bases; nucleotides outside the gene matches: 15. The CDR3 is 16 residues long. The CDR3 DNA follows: TGTGCCAGCAGACCCAATTACGTCCAGCGGGGTTACGAGCAGTACTTC. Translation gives CASRPNYVQRGYEQYF.

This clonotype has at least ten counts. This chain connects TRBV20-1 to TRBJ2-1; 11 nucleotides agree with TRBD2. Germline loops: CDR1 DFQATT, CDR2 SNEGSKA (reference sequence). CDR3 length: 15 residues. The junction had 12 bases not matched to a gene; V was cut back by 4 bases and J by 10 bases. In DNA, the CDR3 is TGCAGTGCTACGATAGCGGGGGGGCCAGCTGTGGAGCAGTTCTTC. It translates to CSATIAGGPAVEQFF.

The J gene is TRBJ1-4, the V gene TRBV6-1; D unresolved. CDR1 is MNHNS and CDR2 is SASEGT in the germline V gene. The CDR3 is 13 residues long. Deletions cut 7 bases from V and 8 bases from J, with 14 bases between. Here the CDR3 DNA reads TGTGCCAGCACCAGTGGGATAAGGGAAAAACTGTTTTTT. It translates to CASTSGIREKLFF.

The CDR3 protein is CASISGARSELFF. CDR3 bases: TGTGCCTCGATTAGCGGAGCTCGGTCGGAGCTGTTTTTT. The chain couples TRBV10-3 to TRBJ2-2, with TRBD2 as a possible D gene (6 bases). The germline CDR1 and CDR2 sequences are ENHRY and SYGVKD. The V and J ends lost 11 bases and 10 bases respectively, with 20 bases between them. The CDR3 spans 13 residues.

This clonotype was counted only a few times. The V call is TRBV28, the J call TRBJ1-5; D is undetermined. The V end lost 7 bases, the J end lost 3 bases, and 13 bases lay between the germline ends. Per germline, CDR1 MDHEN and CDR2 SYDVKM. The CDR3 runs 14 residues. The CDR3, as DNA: TGTGCCAGCAACGTCGCCAGACTCAATCAGCCCCAGCATTTT. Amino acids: CASNVARLNQPQHF.

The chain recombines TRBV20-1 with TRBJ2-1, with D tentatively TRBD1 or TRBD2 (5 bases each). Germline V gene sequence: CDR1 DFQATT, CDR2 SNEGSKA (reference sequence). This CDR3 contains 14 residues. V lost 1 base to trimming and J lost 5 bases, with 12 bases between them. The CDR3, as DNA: TGCAGTGCTAGAGTAGGTCGGGGACACAATGAGCAGTTCTTC. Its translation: CSARVGRGHNEQFF.

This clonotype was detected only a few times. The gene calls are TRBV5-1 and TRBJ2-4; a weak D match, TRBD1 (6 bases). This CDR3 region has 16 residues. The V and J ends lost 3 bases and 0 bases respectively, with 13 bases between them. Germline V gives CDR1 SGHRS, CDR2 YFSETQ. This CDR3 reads CASSSGHTLAKNIQYF. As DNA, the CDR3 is TGCGCCAGCAGCTCGGGACATACACTAGCCAAAAACATTCAGTACTTC.

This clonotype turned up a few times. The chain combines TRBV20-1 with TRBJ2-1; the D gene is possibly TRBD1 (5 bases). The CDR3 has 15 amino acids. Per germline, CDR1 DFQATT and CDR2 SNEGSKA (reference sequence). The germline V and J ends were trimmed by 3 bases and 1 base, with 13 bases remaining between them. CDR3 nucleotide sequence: TGCAGTGCTAGTACCGGCAGGGTTTCCTACAATGAGCAGTTCTTC. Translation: CSASTGRVSYNEQFF.

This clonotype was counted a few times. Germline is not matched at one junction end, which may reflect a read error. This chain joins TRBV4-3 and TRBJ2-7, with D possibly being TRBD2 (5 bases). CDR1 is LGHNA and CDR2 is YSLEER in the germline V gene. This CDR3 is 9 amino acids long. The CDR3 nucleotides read TGCGCCAGCAGCCAAGAGAGGACTTTC. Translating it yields CASSQERTF.

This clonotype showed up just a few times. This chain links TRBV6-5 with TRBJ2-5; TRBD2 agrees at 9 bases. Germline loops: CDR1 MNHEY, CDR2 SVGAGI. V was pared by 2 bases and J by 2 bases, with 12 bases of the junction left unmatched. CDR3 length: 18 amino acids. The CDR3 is CASSYRPTPSGAQETQYF. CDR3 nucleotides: TGTGCCAGCAGTTACCGGCCTACTCCTAGCGGGGCTCAAGAGACCCAGTACTTC.

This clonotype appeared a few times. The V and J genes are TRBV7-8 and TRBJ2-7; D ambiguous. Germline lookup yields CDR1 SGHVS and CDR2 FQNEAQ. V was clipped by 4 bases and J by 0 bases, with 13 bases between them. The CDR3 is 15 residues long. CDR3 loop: CASSSGPRSSYEQYF. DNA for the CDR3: TGTGCCAGCAGCTCCGGACCTCGGAGCTCCTACGAGCAGTACTTC.

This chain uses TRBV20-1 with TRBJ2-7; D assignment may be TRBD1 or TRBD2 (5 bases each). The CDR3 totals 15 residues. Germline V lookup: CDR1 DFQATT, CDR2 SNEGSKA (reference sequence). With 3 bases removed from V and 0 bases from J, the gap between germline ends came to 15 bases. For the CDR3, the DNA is TGCAGTGCTAGTTGGTTTGCAGGGAGCTCCTACGAGCAGTACTTC. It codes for CSASWFAGSSYEQYF.

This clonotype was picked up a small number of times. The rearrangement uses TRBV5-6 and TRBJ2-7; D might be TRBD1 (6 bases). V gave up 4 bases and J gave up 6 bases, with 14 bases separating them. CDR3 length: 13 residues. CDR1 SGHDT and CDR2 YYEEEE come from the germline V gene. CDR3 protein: CASSQVTGREQYF. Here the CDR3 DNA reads TGTGCCAGCAGCCAGGTTACAGGGCGCGAGCAGTACTTC.

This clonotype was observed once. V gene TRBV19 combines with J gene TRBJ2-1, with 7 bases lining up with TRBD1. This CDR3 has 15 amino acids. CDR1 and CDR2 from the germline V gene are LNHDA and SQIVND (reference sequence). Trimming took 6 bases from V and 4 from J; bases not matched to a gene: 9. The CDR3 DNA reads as TGTGCCAGTAGGCTAACAGGGGATAATTACAATGAGCAGTTCTTC. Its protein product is CASRLTGDNYNEQFF.

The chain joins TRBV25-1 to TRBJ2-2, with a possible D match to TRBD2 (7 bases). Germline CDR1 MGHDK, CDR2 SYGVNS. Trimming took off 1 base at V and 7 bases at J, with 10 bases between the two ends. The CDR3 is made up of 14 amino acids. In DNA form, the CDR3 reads TGTGCCAGCAGTGAATGGGGAGGGGGCGGGGAGCTGTTTTTT. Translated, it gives CASSEWGGGGELFF.

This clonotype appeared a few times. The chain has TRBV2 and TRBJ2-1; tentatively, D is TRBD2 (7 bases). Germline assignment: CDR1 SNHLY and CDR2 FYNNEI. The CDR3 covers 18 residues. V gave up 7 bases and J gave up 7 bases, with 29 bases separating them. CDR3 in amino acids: CASNLNEGGGFHPNEQFF. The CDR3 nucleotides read TGTGCCAGCAACCTCAATGAGGGGGGGGGCTTTCATCCGAATGAGCAGTTCTTC.